The text below deals with one T cell receptor (beta chain). Its antigen remains unidentified. Combining a sample-barcoded 5' primer with a J-beta primer mix, a second PCR ran for about 6 to 11 cycles. A single record per CDR3 protein comes from TCRdb applying MiXCR to the 5' RACE reads. The repertoire holds about 640,000 distinct CDR3 sequences, with about 54% as singletons. This CDR3 is built from 13 residues. Germline V gene lookup returns CDR1 DFQATT and CDR2 SNEGSKA (reference sequence). Deletions cut 7 bases from V and 0 bases from J, with 12 bases between. The entry originates in a study of blood T cells in healthy people across ages. Regarding the study as a whole: The recorded TCR beta diversity per million T cells decreased in a roughly linear manner with age.

The TCR originated in a man aged 60-69 years in good health. The sequenced sample was blood. J is TRBJ1-1 and V is TRBV20-1, with D possibly TRBD1 on 5 matching bases. The chain's CDR3 is CSVLGPLNTEAFF. In DNA form, the CDR3 reads TGCAGTGTCTTGGGGCCATTGAACACTGAAGCTTTCTTT.